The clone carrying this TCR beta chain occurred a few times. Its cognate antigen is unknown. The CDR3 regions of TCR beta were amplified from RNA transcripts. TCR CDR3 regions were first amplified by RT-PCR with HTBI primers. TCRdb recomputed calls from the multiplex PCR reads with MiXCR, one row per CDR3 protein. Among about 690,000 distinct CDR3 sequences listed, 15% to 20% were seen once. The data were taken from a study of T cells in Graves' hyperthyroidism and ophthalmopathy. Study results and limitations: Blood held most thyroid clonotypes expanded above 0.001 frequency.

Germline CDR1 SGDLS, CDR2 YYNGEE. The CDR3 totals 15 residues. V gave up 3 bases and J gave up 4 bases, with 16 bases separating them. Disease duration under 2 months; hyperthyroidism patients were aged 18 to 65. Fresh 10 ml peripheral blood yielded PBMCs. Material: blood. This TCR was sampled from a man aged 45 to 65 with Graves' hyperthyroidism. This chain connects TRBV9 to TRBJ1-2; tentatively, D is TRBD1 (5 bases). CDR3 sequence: CASSAMGQGIYGYTF. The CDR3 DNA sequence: TGTGCCAGCAGCGCCATGGGTCAGGGAATCTATGGCTACACCTTC.